What follows is one TCR beta chain and its context. It lacks a known antigen. No qualities accompany the bases; no much larger clone lies one base away. This sample was taken from a study of a mutant IDH1 vaccine in newly diagnosed glioma (dated by TCRdb to the early 2020s). General notes on the study: The approximately 33 treated patients were about 60% male and around 38% female, with a mean age of approximately 40 years. For exploratory analyses, around 23 treated patients had longitudinal TCRB deep sequencing done wherever samples were available. Peripheral blood was drawn at six visits: V03 (baseline), V05, V07, V10, V12 and V13. Before enrollment, patients had received standard therapy of radiotherapy alone, temozolomide alone, or radiochemotherapy with temozolomide; most received the combination. What the authors observed across the whole study: Pseudoprogression seemed to be unrelated to changes in the top peripheral T cell clonotypes found by TCRB sequencing. PBMC samples for TCRB deep sequencing were selected based on availability. The authors stated that sample limitations prevented analyses of patient blood samples from being reproduced. Vaccine-induced immune responses across multiple MHC alleles were detected in approximately 93% of patients.

The library was obtained by the immunoSEQ multiplex PCR assay. The hsTCRB Kit was used according to the manufacturer's protocol to amplify rearranged TCR beta chain sequences. Sequencing of TCRB libraries was carried out on an Illumina MiSeq. The authors' analysis ran thus. The kit vendor's proprietary platform handled demultiplexing, trimming and gene mapping. The table comes from immuneACCESS by way of TCRdb, which keeps in-frame sequences with V and J called. Part of the clones is missing from these tables; in studies checked, under half for an unresolved V gene and the rest for unknown reasons. That table supplies the V and J calls and clone size; D and trimming were determined from the DNA. Here the sample has tens of thousands of clones; about 88% occur a single time. Around 4.9% of the sample is in the top ten clones. This sample's time point label indicates: baseline, week 1 (first vaccination visit). Per the publication, the treatment or condition label means: pre-vaccination baseline after standard-of-care therapy. Donors had newly diagnosed WHO grade 3 or 4 IDH1-mutant astrocytomas with loss of nuclear ATRX. The samples were drawn from NOA16, a multicentre, single-arm, open-label phase I trial in Germany that tested a mutant IDH1 peptide vaccine in humans for the first time. Blood drawn at visit V03 was used as the baseline sample for immunogenicity testing. The DNeasy Blood and Tissue Kit was used to extract genomic DNA from EDTA blood for TCRB sequencing.

The source was PBMCs, collected from a glioma patient treated with radiotherapy, temozolomide or both. The TCR comes from a middle-aged woman with glioma.

CDR3 region: CASSLEETQYF. The nucleotide sequence reads TGCGCCAGCAGCTTAGAAGAGACCCAGTACTTC. This receptor chain uses TRBV5-1 and TRBJ2-5; confidence is insufficient to name the D gene. Based on the germline V gene, the CDR1 and CDR2 sequences are SGHRS and YFSETQ. The cysteine opens and the phenylalanine closes a CDR3 of 11 amino acids. Only the CDR3 part of the read is kept: 33 bases, read in frame from the first base. Trimming takes 2 bases from V and 3 bases from J, and the germline ends sit 2 bases apart.